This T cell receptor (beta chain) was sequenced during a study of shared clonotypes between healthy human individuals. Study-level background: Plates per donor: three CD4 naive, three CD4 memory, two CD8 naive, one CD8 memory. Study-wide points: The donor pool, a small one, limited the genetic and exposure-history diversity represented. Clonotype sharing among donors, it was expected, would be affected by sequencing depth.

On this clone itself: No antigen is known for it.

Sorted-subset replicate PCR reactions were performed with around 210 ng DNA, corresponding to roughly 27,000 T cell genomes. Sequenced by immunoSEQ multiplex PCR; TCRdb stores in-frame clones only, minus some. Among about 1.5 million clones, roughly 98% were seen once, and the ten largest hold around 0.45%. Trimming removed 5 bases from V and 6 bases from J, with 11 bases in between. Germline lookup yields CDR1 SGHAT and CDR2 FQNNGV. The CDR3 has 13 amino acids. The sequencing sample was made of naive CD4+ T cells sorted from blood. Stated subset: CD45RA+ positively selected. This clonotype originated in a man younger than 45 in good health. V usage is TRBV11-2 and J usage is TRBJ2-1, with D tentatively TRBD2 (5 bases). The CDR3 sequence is CASSAGLPNEQFF. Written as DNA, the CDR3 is TGTGCCAGCAGCGCTGGACTCCCCAATGAGCAGTTCTTC.